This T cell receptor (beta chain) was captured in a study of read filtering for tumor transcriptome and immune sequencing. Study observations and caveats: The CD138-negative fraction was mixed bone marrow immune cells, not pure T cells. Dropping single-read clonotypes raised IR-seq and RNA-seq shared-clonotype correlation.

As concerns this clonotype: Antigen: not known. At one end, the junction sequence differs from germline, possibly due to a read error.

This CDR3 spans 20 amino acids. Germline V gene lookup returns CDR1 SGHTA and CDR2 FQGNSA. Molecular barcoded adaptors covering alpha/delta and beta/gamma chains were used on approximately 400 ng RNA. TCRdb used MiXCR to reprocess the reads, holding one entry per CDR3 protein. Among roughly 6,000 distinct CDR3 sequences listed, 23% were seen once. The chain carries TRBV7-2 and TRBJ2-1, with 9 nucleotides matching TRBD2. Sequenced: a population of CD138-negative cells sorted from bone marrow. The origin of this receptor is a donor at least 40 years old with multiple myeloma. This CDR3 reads CASSLMGLAGGPSPYSEQFF. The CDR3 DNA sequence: TGTGCCAGCAGCTTAATGGGACTGGCGGGAGGGCCTAGCCCCTACAGTGAGCAGTTCTTC. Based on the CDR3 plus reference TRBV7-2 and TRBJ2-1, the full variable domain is GAGVSQSPSNKVTEKGKDVELRCDPISGHTALYWYRQSLGQGLEFLIYFQGNSAPDKSGLPSDRFSAERTGGSVSTLTIQRTQQEDSAVYLCASSLMGLAGGPSPYSEQFFGPGTRLTVL.